A selection of T cell receptor beta chains follows, all from one sample in a study of shared clonotypes between healthy human individuals. The assay was immunoSEQ multiplex PCR, and TCRdb's table has in-frame clones only and misses some. The sample has hundreds of thousands of clones; 90% to 97% are singletons. Sequences were obtained from naive CD8+ T cells sorted from blood. The source is a woman in her 30s in good health. Both conserved end residues are part of each CDR3.

>TRBJ2-3|14|TRBV30
CAWSLTGGTDTQYF
>TRBJ2-7|11|TRBV29-1
CSVEDTYEQYF
>TRBJ1-1|14|TRBV6-1
CASSAPGPPLEAFF
>TRBJ2-7|16|TRBV13
CASSLWGQDNSYEQYF
>TRBJ2-7|16|TRBV28
CASSLRLRDYIYEQYF
>TRBJ2-1|16|TRBV28
CASSPLSGRSYNEQFF
>TRBJ2-1|16|TRBV6-5
CASSYGGEGSYNEQFF
>TRBJ2-5|15|TRBV27
CASSPWTSHTETQYF
>TRBJ2-7|16|TRBV13
CASSPTLAGEVREQYF
>TRBJ1-1|14|TRBV11-2
CASSRNRDDTEAFF
>TRBJ1-1|15|TRBV27
CASSPRQIMNTEAFF
>TRBJ2-5|15|TRBV7-3
CASSLTRGSQETQYF
>TRBJ1-2|13|TRBV28
CASRPWGVRGYTF
>TRBJ2-3|13|TRBV27
CASRKQGTDTQYF
>TRBJ1-5|14|TRBV27
CASSPSDSNQPQHF
>TRBJ1-1|12|TRBV29-1
CSVEQGKSEAFF
>TRBJ2-7|14|TRBV7-9
CASSPGTSTWEQYF
>TRBJ1-2|16|TRBV2
CASSARFLPSGYGYTF
>TRBJ2-1|15|TRBV28
CASSPTGEGGFWQFF
>TRBJ1-1|13|TRBV5-6
CASSFTGDTEAFF
>TRBJ2-7|15|TRBV5-4
CASSLDRGLLYEQYF
>TRBJ1-2|15|TRBV4-1
CASSARSTGLDGYTF
>TRBJ1-2|14|TRBV7-9
CASSTEDSLSGYTF
>TRBJ2-7|16|TRBV9
CASSVEGGLATYEQYF
>TRBJ1-6|14|TRBV6-5
CASSSDRAVGPLHF
>TRBJ2-1|13|TRBV2
CASSGGRANEQFF
>TRBJ2-7|14|TRBV11-3
CASSLDSNPYEQYF
>TRBJ2-3|18|TRBV27
CASSLRSPGLAGTDTQYF
>TRBJ1-3|16|TRBV7-8
CASSSRQASSGNTIYF
>TRBJ2-1|16|TRBV10-3
CAISQLAGGPDDEQFF
>TRBJ1-5|15|TRBV6-6
CASSPGTGINQPQHF
>TRBJ1-1|13|TRBV27
CASSLQGQVEAFF
>TRBJ2-7|18|TRBV27
CASSLWPLEREGEGEQYF
>TRBJ2-7|13|TRBV6-5
CASSNRGSHEQYF
>TRBJ2-1|14|TRBV27
CASSGLASYNEQFF
>TRBJ1-1|14|TRBV2
CASSSGGENTEAFF
>TRBJ1-3|12|TRBV2
CASPDSGNTIYF
>TRBJ1-3|16|TRBV4-1
CASSQTSWGVENTIYF
>TRBJ2-2|14|TRBV9
CASSGQEFTGELFF
>TRBJ2-4|14|TRBV27
CASSSAMVKNIQYF
>TRBJ2-3|16|TRBV28
CASSSSRYDVPDTQYF
>TRBJ1-3|14|TRBV15
CATSRSPFRSTIYF
>TRBJ2-7|15|TRBV9
CASSVSPTASYEQYF
>TRBJ2-1|15|TRBV11-2
CASLDVRGTYNEQFF
>TRBJ2-5|16|TRBV27
CASSLRLPGGGETQYF
>TRBJ1-1|12|TRBV9
CASSAGGGEAFF
>TRBJ2-7|16|TRBV27
CASRPIGAGGPPEQYF
>TRBJ2-2|16|TRBV5-4
CASSEGNGGDTGELFF
>TRBJ2-2|16|TRBV27
CASSFGQVNQAGELFF
>TRBJ2-7|14|TRBV28
CASSFGREAYEQYF
>TRBJ2-3|19|TRBV28
CASSLYLGGATPSTDTQYF
>TRBJ1-2|14|TRBV28
CAGDGTGGWYGYTF
>TRBJ2-7|13|TRBV27
CASSPPGGYEQYF
>TRBJ1-1|16|TRBV27
CASSLGPAYRNTEAFF
>TRBJ2-7|11|TRBV5-4
CASSFGHEQYF